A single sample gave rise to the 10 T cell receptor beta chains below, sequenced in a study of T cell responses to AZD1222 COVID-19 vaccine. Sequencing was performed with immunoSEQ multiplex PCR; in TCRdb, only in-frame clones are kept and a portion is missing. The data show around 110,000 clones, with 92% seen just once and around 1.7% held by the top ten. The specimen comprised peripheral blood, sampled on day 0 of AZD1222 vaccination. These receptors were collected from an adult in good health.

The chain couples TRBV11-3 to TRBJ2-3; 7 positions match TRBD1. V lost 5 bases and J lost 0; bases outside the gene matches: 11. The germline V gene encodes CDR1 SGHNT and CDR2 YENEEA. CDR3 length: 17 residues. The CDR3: CASSPAPRDSSTDTQYF. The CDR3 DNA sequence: TGTGCCAGCAGCCCCGCCCCCCGGGACAGTAGCACAGATACGCAGTATTTT.

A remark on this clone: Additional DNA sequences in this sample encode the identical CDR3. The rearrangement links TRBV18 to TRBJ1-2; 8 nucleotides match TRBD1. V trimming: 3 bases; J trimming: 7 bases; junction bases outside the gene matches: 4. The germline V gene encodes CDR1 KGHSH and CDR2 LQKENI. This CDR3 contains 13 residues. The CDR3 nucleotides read TGTGCCAGCTCACCCGGACAGGGAGTTGGCTACACCTTC. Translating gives CASSPGQGVGYTF.

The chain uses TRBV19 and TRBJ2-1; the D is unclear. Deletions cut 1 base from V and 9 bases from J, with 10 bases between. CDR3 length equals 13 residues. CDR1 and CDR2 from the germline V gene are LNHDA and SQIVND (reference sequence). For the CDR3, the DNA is TGTGCCAGTAGTATAGCATACGTTCCTGAGCAGTTCTTC. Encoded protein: CASSIAYVPEQFF.

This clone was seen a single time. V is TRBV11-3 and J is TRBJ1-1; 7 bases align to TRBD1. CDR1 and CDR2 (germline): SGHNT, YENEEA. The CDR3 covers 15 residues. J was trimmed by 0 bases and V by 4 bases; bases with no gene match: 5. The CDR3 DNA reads TGTGCCAGCAGCTCCCGGGACAGTATGAACACTGAAGCTTTCTTT. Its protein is CASSSRDSMNTEAFF.

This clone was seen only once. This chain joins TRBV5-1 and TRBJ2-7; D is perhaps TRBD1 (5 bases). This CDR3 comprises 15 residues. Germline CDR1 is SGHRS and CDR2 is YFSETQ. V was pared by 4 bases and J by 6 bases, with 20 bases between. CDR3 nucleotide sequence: TGCGCCAGCAGCCCCAGGATCACAGGTAGGGGCGAGCAGTACTTC. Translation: CASSPRITGRGEQYF.

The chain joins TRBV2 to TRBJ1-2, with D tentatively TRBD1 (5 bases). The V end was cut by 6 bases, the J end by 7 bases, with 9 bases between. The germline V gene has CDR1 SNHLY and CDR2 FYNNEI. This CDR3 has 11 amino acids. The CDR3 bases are TGTGCCAGCAGCCTTCAGGGTGGCTACACCTTC. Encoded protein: CASSLQGGYTF.

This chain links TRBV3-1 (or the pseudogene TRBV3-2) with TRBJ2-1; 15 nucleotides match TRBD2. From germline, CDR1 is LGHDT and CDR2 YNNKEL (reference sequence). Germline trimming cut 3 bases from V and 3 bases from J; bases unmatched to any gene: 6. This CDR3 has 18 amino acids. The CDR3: CASSHRTSGRARYNEQFF. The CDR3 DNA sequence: TGTGCCAGCAGCCACCGGACTAGCGGGAGGGCCCGCTACAATGAGCAGTTCTTC.

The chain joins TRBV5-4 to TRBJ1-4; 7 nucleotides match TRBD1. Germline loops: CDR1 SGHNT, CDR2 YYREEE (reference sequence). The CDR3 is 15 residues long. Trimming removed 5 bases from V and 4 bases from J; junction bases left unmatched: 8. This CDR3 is CASSLGDSFNEKLFF. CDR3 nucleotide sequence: TGTGCCAGCAGTCTTGGGGACAGCTTTAATGAAAAACTGTTTTTT. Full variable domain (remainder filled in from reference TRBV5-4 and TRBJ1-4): ETGVTQSPTHLIKTRGQQVTLRCSSQSGHNTVSWYQQALGQGPQFIFQYYREEENGRGNFPPRFSGLQFPNYSSELNVNALELDDSALYLCASSLGDSFNEKLFFGSGTQLSVL.

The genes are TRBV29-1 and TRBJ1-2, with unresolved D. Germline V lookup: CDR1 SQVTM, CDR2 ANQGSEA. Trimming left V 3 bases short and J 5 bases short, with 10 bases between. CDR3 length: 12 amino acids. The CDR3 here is CSVDRLLYGYTF. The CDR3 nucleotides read TGCAGCGTTGATCGCCTGCTATATGGCTACACCTTC. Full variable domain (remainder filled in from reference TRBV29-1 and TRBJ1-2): SAVISQKPSRDICQRGTSLTIQCQVDSQVTMMFWYRQQPGQSLTLIATANQGSEATYESGFVIDKFPISRPNLTFSTLTVSNMSPEDSSIYLCSVDRLLYGYTFGSGTRLTVV.

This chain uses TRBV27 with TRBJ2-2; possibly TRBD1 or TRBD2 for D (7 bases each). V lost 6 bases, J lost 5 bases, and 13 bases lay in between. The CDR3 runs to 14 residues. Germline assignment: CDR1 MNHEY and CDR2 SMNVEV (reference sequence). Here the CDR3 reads CASSRGGFTGELFF. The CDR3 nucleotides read TGTGCCAGCAGCAGGGGGGGCTTTACCGGGGAGCTGTTTTTT.